This TCR beta chain was captured by sequencing in a study of vaccination effects on CD4 cells after COVID-19. Worth noting for this clone: Its antigen remains unidentified.

Sequencing used immunoSEQ multiplex PCR; TCRdb keeps in-frame clones, though not all of them. Of more than 25,000 clones in the sample, around 75% were seen once. V lost 4 bases and J lost 11; bases outside the gene matches: 5. CDR3 length: 13 amino acids. Germline V gene data show CDR1 as SGHDN and CDR2 as FVKESK. Ahead of sequencing, the ViraFEST assay grew antigen-specific CD4+ T cells using viral peptide pools. Isolating CD4+ T cells followed approximately nine days of culture. Two doses of BNT162b2 or mRNA-1273 vaccine were administered to participants. Each culture well received about 2 million PBMC. These cells were then cultured in IMDM with 9.5 to 10 IU/ml IL-2 and around 10 ug/ml peptides. Broader study findings: Healthy vaccinees had only 1 of 255 vaccine-induced clones cross-react with common cold coronaviruses. The study dataset contains few convalescent patients and includes no early post-infection timepoints.

The rearrangement uses TRBV14 and TRBJ1-2; 12 nucleotides match TRBD1. This receptor was obtained from a human donor who received a COVID-19 vaccine. The sample consisted of CD4+ T cells from PBMCs cultured with HCoV-229E spike peptides, taken after COVID-19 vaccination. The CDR3 sequence is CASSLGQGAVYTF. Written as DNA, the CDR3 is TGTGCCAGCAGCCTGGGACAGGGGGCGGTTTACACCTTC.